One and the same sample provided the 19 T cell receptor beta chains below, sequenced in a study of blood T cell repertoires in COVID-19. Profiled with immunoSEQ multiplex PCR; TCRdb holds only in-frame clones, not every one. The sample holds about 190,000 clones, around 90% seen once. Material: peripheral blood. All receptors derive from a man in his forties with acute or convalescent COVID-19.

The rearrangement uses TRBV11-3 and TRBJ2-1; TRBD1 matches at 9 bases. The CDR3 totals 19 residues. J lost 6 bases, V lost 0 bases, and 15 bases had no gene match. Germline loops: CDR1 SGHNT, CDR2 YENEEA. In nucleotides, the CDR3 is TGTGCCAGCAGCTTAGATCGCCTCGGTTACGGGACAGGGCTCAATGAGCAGTTCTTC. It specifies CASSLDRLGYGTGLNEQFF.

The J gene is TRBJ1-3, the V gene TRBV30; D ambiguous. The CDR3 covers 18 residues. In germline, CDR1 is GTSNPN, CDR2 SVGIG (reference sequence). The V gene lost 2 bases and the J gene lost 2 bases, with 22 bases spanning the gap. The CDR3 is CAWSSWSAIPVAGNTIYF. The CDR3 nucleotides are TGTGCCTGGAGTTCATGGTCAGCGATCCCGGTGGCTGGAAACACCATATATTTT.

The chain couples TRBV4-2 to TRBJ2-7; D may be TRBD1 (5 bases). Germline-derived CDR1 and CDR2 are LGHNA and YNFKEQ. With 1 base removed from V and 5 bases from J, the gap between germline ends came to 15 bases. This CDR3 spans 15 amino acids. CDR3: CASSQASQQVHEQYF. The CDR3 DNA reads as TGTGCCAGCAGCCAAGCCTCACAACAGGTCCACGAGCAGTACTTC.

J is TRBJ2-1 and V is TRBV5-4; D is ambiguous. The CDR3 has 15 amino acids. V lost 3 bases, J lost 9 bases, and 19 bases lay in between. Per germline, CDR1 SGHNT and CDR2 YYREEE (reference sequence). CDR3 in DNA: TGTGCCAGCAGCTCGAAAAGAGAGGTCACGTCTGAGCAGTTCTTC. Translated: CASSSKREVTSEQFF.

The gene calls are TRBV5-4 and TRBJ2-1, with 11 bases aligning to TRBD2. This CDR3 comprises 15 residues. Germline V gives CDR1 SGHNT, CDR2 YYREEE (reference sequence). V lost 6 bases and J lost 2; bases outside the gene matches: 4. CDR3 residues: CASNSGGATYNEQFF. The CDR3 coding sequence is TGTGCCAGCAATAGCGGGGGGGCGACCTACAATGAGCAGTTCTTC.

The rearrangement uses TRBV28 and TRBJ2-1; D is unclear. V lost 5 bases and J lost 0, with 8 bases in between. The germline V gene has CDR1 MDHEN and CDR2 SYDVKM. The CDR3 length is 14 residues. CDR3 nucleotide sequence: TGTGCCAGCAGTCTTTTCAGCTCCTACAATGAGCAGTTCTTC. It specifies CASSLFSSYNEQFF.

This clone was seen a single time. J is TRBJ2-7 and V is TRBV5-1, with D uncertain. This CDR3 region has 14 residues. The V and J ends lost 1 base and 3 bases respectively, with 11 bases between them. Germline V gene lookup returns CDR1 SGHRS and CDR2 YFSETQ. The CDR3 is CASSLRQVHYEQYF. CDR3 nucleotide sequence: TGCGCCAGCAGCTTGAGGCAGGTCCACTACGAGCAGTACTTC.

V and J are TRBV4-3 and TRBJ1-1, with TRBD1 matching 7 bases. This CDR3 spans 15 amino acids. The V gene's germline CDR1 is LGHNA and CDR2 YSLEER. J was trimmed by 4 bases and V by 4 bases; bases with no gene match: 9. The CDR3 DNA is TGCGCCAGCAGCCGAGGGGGCGTGAGCGGCACTGAAGCTTTCTTT. Translated, it gives CASSRGGVSGTEAFF.

V gene TRBV6-1 combines with J gene TRBJ1-1, with a tentative D call TRBD1 (6 bases). Per germline, CDR1 MNHNS and CDR2 SASEGT. Between the trimmed V and J ends, which lost 3 bases and 1 base, there was a span of 12 bases. The length of the CDR3 is 15 residues. CDR3 nucleotides: TGTGCCAGCAGTGATACCGGGACAAGGAACACTGAAGCTTTCTTT. Translated, it gives CASSDTGTRNTEAFF.

The DNA of the CDR3 is TGTGCCAGCAGCCGGGACAGCCTCTCCTACGAGCAGTACTTC. Its protein product is CASSRDSLSYEQYF. The gene calls are TRBV5-4 and TRBJ2-7; 7 bases agree with TRBD1. CDR3 length equals 14 residues. Germline V gene data show CDR1 as SGHNT and CDR2 as YYREEE (reference sequence). Losses at the gene ends were 4 bases for V and 0 bases for J; bases not matched to a gene: 4.

This chain uses TRBV11-2 with TRBJ2-7; possible D gene TRBD2, 6 bases. The V gene lost 0 bases and the J gene lost 0 bases, with 12 bases spanning the gap. The CDR3 is 16 residues long. Germline V gene lookup returns CDR1 SGHAT and CDR2 FQNNGV. The CDR3 DNA follows: TGTGCCAGCAGCTTAGATGTCTGGACTACCTCCTACGAGCAGTACTTC. Protein product: CASSLDVWTTSYEQYF.

V is TRBV27 and J is TRBJ2-7; TRBD1 agrees at 8 bases. Germline V gives CDR1 MNHEY, CDR2 SMNVEV (reference sequence). This CDR3 region has 14 residues. V lost 4 bases to trimming and J lost 2 bases; unmatched junction nucleotides: 4. The CDR3 is CASSSPDRAYEQYF. The CDR3 DNA reads as TGTGCCAGCAGTTCACCGGACAGGGCCTACGAGCAGTACTTC.

The chain links TRBV3-1 (or the pseudogene TRBV3-2) to TRBJ1-6; 8 bases align to TRBD1. Losses at the gene ends were 4 bases for V and 7 bases for J; bases not matched to a gene: 6. This CDR3 region has 15 residues. Germline V gene lookup returns CDR1 LGHDT and CDR2 YNNKEL (reference sequence). In DNA form, the CDR3 reads TGTGCCAGCAGCCCCTTTGACAGGGGAAATTCACCCCTCCACTTT. Amino acid sequence: CASSPFDRGNSPLHF.

The V and J genes are TRBV24-1 and TRBJ2-3, with 12 nucleotides matching TRBD2. Germline CDR1 KGHDR, CDR2 SFDVKD. With 4 bases clipped from V and 0 bases from J, the junction kept 4 bases outside the gene matches. CDR3 size: 17 residues. CDR3: CATSDPTSGGSTDTQYF. The CDR3 region has the DNA TGTGCCACCAGTGACCCGACTAGCGGGGGTAGCACAGATACGCAGTATTTT.

This clone was seen more than once but under ten times. V and J are TRBV3-1 (or the pseudogene TRBV3-2) and TRBJ1-2; the D is unclear. CDR3 length equals 14 residues. The V gene's germline CDR1 is LGHDT and CDR2 YNNKEL (reference sequence). V was trimmed by 1 base and J by 4 bases, leaving 10 bases between them. This CDR3 is CASSQGQQFYGYTF. CDR3 DNA sequence: TGTGCCAGCAGCCAAGGGCAACAGTTCTATGGCTACACCTTC.

The rearrangement uses TRBV6-1 and TRBJ1-5; D is possibly TRBD1 (6 bases). The CDR3 runs 15 residues. Germline-derived CDR1 and CDR2 are MNHNS and SASEGT. V was pared by 3 bases and J by 9 bases, with 18 bases between. The CDR3 nucleotides are TGTGCCAGCAGTGAGACCCGCAGGGGAGACTGGCCCCAGCATTTT. Its protein product is CASSETRRGDWPQHF.

This clone was counted a single time. The chain uses TRBV21-1 and TRBJ2-5; the DNA was not used to check the table's D call, TRBD2. TRBV21-1 represents a pseudogene. CDR3 length: 16 residues. The chain's CDR3 is CASSKAVRTTQETQYF. The CDR3 region has the DNA TGTGCCAGCAGCAAGGCGGTCAGGACTACCCAAGAGACCCAGTACTTC.

The chain couples TRBV15 to TRBJ1-6, with 7 bases lining up with TRBD1. The CDR3 extends over 18 amino acids. Germline-derived CDR1 and CDR2 are LNHNV and YYDKDF (reference sequence). With V trimmed by 3 bases and J by 0 bases, 8 bases remained unmatched. The CDR3 sequence is CATSSSGTENSYNSPLHF. CDR3 DNA sequence: TGTGCCACCAGCAGCTCCGGGACAGAGAACTCCTATAATTCACCCCTCCACTTT.

This chain joins TRBV18 and TRBJ1-4, with D possibly matching TRBD1 (6 bases). CDR3 length: 15 amino acids. Germline V CDR1 and CDR2: KGHSH, LQKENI. Deletions cut 1 base from V and 4 bases from J, with 10 bases between. CDR3 region: CASSPRQGINEKLFF. The CDR3 DNA reads TGTGCCAGCTCACCACGTCAGGGGATTAATGAAAAACTGTTTTTT.